The rows below give T cell receptor beta chains drawn from one sample of a study of OX40 agonist ivuxolimab in advanced cancers. Measured with immunoSEQ multiplex PCR; TCRdb has only the in-frame clones, and not every one. This sample has 35,000 or so clones, with more than 80% found just once. This material consisted of CD4+ or CD8+ T cells sorted from blood, taken in a trial of the OX40 agonist ivuxolimab. Every receptor here comes from an adult with an advanced solid tumor such as melanoma, head and neck, liver or kidney cancer. CDR3s include the opening cysteine and the closing phenylalanine or tryptophan. A D gene is named only where the DNA matches it firmly. Rows may omit the clone size; those that give it use once, few, many or a size class.

clone_size,d_call,j_call,v_call,cdr3_nt,cdr3_aa
.,.,TRBJ2-3,TRBV9,TGTGCCAGCAGCGTAGGAAGCACAGATACGCAGTATTTT,CASSVGSTDTQYF
.,.,TRBJ2-1,TRBV2,TGTGCCAGCAGTTCGTCGGATGGACTCTACAATGAGCAGTTCTTC,CASSSSDGLYNEQFF
.,.,TRBJ1-2,TRBV7-6,TGTGCCAGCAGCTCCTACCCGGGCGGGGTCTACACCTTC,CASSSYPGGVYTF
.,TRBD1,TRBJ2-5,TRBV4-3,TGCGCCAGCAGCCAAGAGAGGGGACAGGGGGCAGAGACCCAGTACTTC,CASSQERGQGAETQYF
.,.,TRBJ1-6,TRBV6-6,TGTGCCAGCAGTTACAGGACAGCCGTCTATTCACCCCTCCACTTT,CASSYRTAVYSPLHF
.,.,TRBJ2-3,TRBV28,TGTGCCAGCAGTGACCTTCGGGGGCCAGATACGCAGTATTTT,CASSDLRGPDTQYF
.,.,TRBJ2-1,TRBV14,TGTGCCAGCAGCCAAGTCCGGGTGGCCTACAATGAGCAGTTCTTC,CASSQVRVAYNEQFF
.,TRBD1,TRBJ1-1,TRBV28,TGTGCCAGCAGTGTCACAGGGGGATCCATGAACACTGAAGCTTTCTTT,CASSVTGGSMNTEAFF
.,TRBD2,TRBJ2-2,TRBV27,TGTGCCAGCACCCCAACGGGACTAGCGGGTTTATTCACCGGGGAGCTGTTTTTT,CASTPTGLAGLFTGELFF
.,.,TRBJ2-7,TRBV6-5,TGTGCCAGCAGTCCCCTAGAAGGGCGGCAGTACTTC,CASSPLEGRQYF
.,.,TRBJ2-5,TRBV7-8,TGTGCCAGCAGCTTAGTTAGGGGATTTCTTTACCAAGAGACCCAGTACTTC,CASSLVRGFLYQETQYF
.,.,TRBJ1-2,TRBV6-1,TGTGCCAGCAGGCGCGACTATGGCTACACCTTC,CASRRDYGYTF
.,.,TRBJ1-5,TRBV28,TGTGCCAGCAGCTCGGGGACGTGGTTAGGCAATCAGCCCCAGCATTTT,CASSSGTWLGNQPQHF
.,TRBD1,TRBJ1-2,TRBV5-6,TGTGCCAGCAGCTTGATGGGACAGGGGCAGGTCTATGGCTACACCTTC,CASSLMGQGQVYGYTF
.,.,TRBJ1-1,TRBV30,TGTGCCTGGAGTGACACGACCCGAGCTTTCTTT,CAWSDTTRAFF
.,.,TRBJ2-5,TRBV7-6,TGTGCCAGCAGCTTATCCCGCGTAGTGGGTAATTTTCAAGAGACCCAGTACTTC,CASSLSRVVGNFQETQYF
.,TRBD1,TRBJ2-5,TRBV7-7,TGTGCCAGCAGCCTCACACAGGGGCTGATGGAGACCCAGTACTTC,CASSLTQGLMETQYF
.,.,TRBJ1-4,TRBV27,TGTGCCAGCAGACGGGGGACGGTCACTAATGAAAAACTGTTTTTT,CASRRGTVTNEKLFF
.,TRBD1,TRBJ1-1,TRBV5-8,TGTGCCAGCAGCACCGGGGACAGGGTTTACACTGAAGCTTTCTTT,CASSTGDRVYTEAFF
.,.,TRBJ1-1,TRBV28,TGTGCCAGCAGTTTAGGTTCCAACCCCACTGAAGCTTTCTTT,CASSLGSNPTEAFF
few,.,TRBJ2-2,TRBV19,TGTGCCAGTAGCTTCTCCGGGACCCCCGCCGGGGAGCTGTTTTTT,CASSFSGTPAGELFF
.,.,TRBJ2-7,TRBV27,TGTGCCAGCAGCCCCTATCAGGGGTTATCCTACGAGCAGTACTTC,CASSPYQGLSYEQYF
.,.,TRBJ2-1,TRBV27,TGTGCCAGCAGTCAGATGGGGTCCTACAATGAGCAGTTCTTC,CASSQMGSYNEQFF
.,.,TRBJ2-3,TRBV19,TGTGCCAGTAGTGGGCTATCGGGAGAAGATACGCAGTATTTT,CASSGLSGEDTQYF
.,TRBD2,TRBJ2-1,TRBV19,TGTGCCAGTACCCCCCGTCGGGAGGTCGTCAATGAGCAGTTCTTC,CASTPRREVVNEQFF
.,.,TRBJ2-3,TRBV13,TGTGCCAGCAGCACCGGGACGGAGGACACAGATACGCAGTATTTT,CASSTGTEDTDTQYF
once,.,TRBJ1-5,TRBV6-1,TGTGCCAGCAGTGATAGAAACAATCAGCCCCAGCATTTT,CASSDRNNQPQHF
.,.,TRBJ2-7,TRBV27,TGTGCCAGCAGTTATGGACCATCCTACGAGCAGTACTTC,CASSYGPSYEQYF
.,.,TRBJ2-7,TRBV13,TGTGCCAGCAGCTTAGGCGGGGGATACGAGCAGTACTTC,CASSLGGGYEQYF
.,TRBD1,TRBJ1-1,TRBV2,TGTGCCAGTAAACCGAGAGGAGGGGGCTACACTGAAGCTTTCTTT,CASKPRGGGYTEAFF
once,.,TRBJ2-7,TRBV7-8,TGTGCCAGCAGCCTAGGGGGGCGGGACATGCACTCCTACGAGCAGTACTTC,CASSLGGRDMHSYEQYF
.,.,TRBJ1-2,TRBV29-1,TGCAGCGGTGGCAATGGGGGTGGTGGCTACACCTTC,CSGGNGGGGYTF
.,TRBD2,TRBJ2-7,TRBV11-3,TGTGCCAGCAGTCCGGGACTAGCGTCCGAGCAGTACTTC,CASSPGLASEQYF
few,.,TRBJ2-7,TRBV15,TGTGCCACCAGCGTCACCTTTGGATCCTACGAGCAGTACTTC,CATSVTFGSYEQYF
medium-sized,.,TRBJ2-7,TRBV5-5,TGTGCCAGCAGCCTGGACAACCCCTCCTACGAGCAGTACTTC,CASSLDNPSYEQYF
once,.,TRBJ2-5,TRBV13,TGTGCCAGCAGCCTCGACGAAGGCGCGGAGACCCAGTACTTC,CASSLDEGAETQYF
.,.,TRBJ1-2,TRBV20-1,TGCAGTGCCCCCAGGGAGAATGGCTACACCTTC,CSAPRENGYTF
.,.,TRBJ1-2,TRBV6-5,TGTGCCAGCAGTTACTCGCGGGACAACTATGGCTACACCTTC,CASSYSRDNYGYTF